This T cell receptor beta chain emerged from a study of technical replicates of blood from a few donors. Assay used: immunoSEQ multiplex PCR; TCRdb lists only in-frame clones, some missing. The table shows some 49,000 clones, with more than 85% occurring only once. The receptor comes from a human donor in good health. Some clones in this sample may be carry-over from other donors' samples. Input material: PBMCs.

As DNA, the CDR3 is TGTGCCAGCAGTGAAGCGCCCAAACAGAACACTGAAGCTTTCTTT. It specifies CASSEAPKQNTEAFF. V is TRBV2 and J is TRBJ1-1; D is unresolved. Trimming removed 0 bases from V and 1 base from J, with 9 bases in between. The V gene's germline CDR1 is SNHLY and CDR2 FYNNEI. The length of the CDR3 is 15 residues.